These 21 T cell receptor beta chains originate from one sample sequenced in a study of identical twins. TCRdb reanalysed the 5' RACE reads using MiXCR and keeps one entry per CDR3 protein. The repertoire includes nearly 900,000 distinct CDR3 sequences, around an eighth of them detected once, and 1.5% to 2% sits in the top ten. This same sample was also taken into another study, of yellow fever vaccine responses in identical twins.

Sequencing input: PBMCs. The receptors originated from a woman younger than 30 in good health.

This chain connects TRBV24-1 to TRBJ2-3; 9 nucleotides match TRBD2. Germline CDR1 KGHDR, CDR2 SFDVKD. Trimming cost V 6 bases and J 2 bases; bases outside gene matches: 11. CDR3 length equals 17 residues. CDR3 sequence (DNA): TGTGCCACCAGTTCGAACGGAGCGGGAGGAATCACAGATACGCAGTATTTT. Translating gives CATSSNGAGGITDTQYF.

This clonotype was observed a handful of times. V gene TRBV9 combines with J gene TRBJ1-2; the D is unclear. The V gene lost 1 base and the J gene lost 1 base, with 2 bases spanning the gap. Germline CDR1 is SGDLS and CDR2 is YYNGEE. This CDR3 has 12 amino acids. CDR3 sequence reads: CASSVHNYGYTF. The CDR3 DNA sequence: TGTGCCAGCAGCGTACATAACTATGGCTACACCTTC.

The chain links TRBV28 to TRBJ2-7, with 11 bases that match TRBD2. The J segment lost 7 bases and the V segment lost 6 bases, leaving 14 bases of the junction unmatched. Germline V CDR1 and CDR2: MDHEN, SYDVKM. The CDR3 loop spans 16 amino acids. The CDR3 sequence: CASRSSGGTARSEQYV. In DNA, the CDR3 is TGTGCCAGCAGATCTAGCGGGGGGACGGCCCGGTCGGAGCAGTACGTC.

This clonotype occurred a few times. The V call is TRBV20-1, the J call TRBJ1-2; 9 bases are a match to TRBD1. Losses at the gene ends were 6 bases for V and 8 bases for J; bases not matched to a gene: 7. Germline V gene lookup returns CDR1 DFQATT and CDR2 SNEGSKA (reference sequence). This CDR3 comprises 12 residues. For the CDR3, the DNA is TGCAGTGCCCGGGACAGGGTGGAAGGCTACACCTTC. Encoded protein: CSARDRVEGYTF.

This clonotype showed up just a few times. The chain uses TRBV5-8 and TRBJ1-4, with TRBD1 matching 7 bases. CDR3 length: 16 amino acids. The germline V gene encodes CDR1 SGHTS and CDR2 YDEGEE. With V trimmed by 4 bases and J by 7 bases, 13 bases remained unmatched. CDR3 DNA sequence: TGTGCCAGCAGCAACCCACCACAGGGGTCCAGTGAAAAACTGTTTTTT. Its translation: CASSNPPQGSSEKLFF.

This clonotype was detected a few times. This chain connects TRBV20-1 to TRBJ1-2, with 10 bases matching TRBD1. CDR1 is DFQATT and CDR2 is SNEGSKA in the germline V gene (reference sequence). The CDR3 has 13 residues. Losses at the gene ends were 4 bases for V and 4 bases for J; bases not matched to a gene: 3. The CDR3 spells CSATRDRGYGYTF. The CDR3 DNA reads TGCAGTGCTACCCGGGACAGGGGCTATGGCTACACCTTC.

The CDR3 region is CSARGGTAQNYEQYF. CDR3 DNA: TGCAGTGCTAGGGGGGGGACAGCACAGAACTACGAGCAGTACTTC. The rearrangement uses TRBV20-1 and TRBJ2-7; D possibly uses TRBD1 or TRBD2 (7 bases each). V was trimmed by 3 bases and J by 3 bases, leaving 18 bases between them. Germline values: CDR1 DFQATT, CDR2 SNEGSKA (reference sequence). The CDR3 contains 15 residues.

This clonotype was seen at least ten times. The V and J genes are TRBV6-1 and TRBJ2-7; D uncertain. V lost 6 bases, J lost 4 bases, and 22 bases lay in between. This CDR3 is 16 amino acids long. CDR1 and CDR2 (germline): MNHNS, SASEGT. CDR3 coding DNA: TGTGCCAGCAGCAAGCGTCAACCTAACCTCCCGTACGAGCAGTACTTC. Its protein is CASSKRQPNLPYEQYF.

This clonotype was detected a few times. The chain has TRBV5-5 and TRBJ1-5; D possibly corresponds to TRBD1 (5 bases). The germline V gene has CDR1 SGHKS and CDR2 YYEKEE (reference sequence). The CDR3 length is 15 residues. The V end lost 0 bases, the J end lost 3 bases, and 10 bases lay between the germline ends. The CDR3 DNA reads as TGTGCCAGCAGCTTGGCGGGGGTTTACAATCAGCCCCAGCATTTT. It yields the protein CASSLAGVYNQPQHF.

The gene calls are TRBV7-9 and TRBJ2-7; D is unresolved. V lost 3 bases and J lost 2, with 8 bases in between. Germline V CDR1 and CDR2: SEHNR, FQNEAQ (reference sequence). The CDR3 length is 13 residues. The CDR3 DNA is TGTGCCAGCAGCTTCATTATACCCTACGAGCAGTACGTC. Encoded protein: CASSFIIPYEQYV.

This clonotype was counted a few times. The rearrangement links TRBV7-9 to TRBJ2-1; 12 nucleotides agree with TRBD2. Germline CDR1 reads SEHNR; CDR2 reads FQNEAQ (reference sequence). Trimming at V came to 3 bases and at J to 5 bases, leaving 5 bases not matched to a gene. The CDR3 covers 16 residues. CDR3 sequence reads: CASSFPTSGRHNEQFF. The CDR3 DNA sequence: TGTGCCAGCAGCTTCCCGACTAGCGGGAGACACAATGAGCAGTTCTTC.

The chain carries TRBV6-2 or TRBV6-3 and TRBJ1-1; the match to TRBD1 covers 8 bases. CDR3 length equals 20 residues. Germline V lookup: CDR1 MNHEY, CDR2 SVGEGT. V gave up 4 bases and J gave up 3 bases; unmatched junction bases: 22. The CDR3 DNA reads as TGTGCCAGCAGTTCCCGATCAAATCCGGACAGGGAGGTAAAGGACACTGAAGCTTTCTTT. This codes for CASSSRSNPDREVKDTEAFF.

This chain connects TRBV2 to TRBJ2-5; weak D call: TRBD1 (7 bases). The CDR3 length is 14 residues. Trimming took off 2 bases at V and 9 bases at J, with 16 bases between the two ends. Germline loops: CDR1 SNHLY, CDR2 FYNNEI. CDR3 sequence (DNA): TGTGCCAGCAGTGAACCGGAGGGGGCCGGGGCCCAGTACTTC. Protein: CASSEPEGAGAQYF.

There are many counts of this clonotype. CDR3 DNA: TGTGCCAGCAGCCAAGCAGGGCAAGGCTACACCTTC. It translates to CASSQAGQGYTF. This chain links TRBV3-1 with TRBJ1-2; possible D gene TRBD1, 5 bases. Trimming took 1 base from V and 8 from J, leaving 8 bases between them. From germline, CDR1 is LGHDT and CDR2 YNNKEL (reference sequence). The CDR3 is 12 amino acids.

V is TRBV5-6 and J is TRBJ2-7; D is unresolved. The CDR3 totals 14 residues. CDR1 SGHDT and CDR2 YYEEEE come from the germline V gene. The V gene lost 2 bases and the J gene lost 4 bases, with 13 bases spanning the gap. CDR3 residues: CASSFGSTPYEQYF. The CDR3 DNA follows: TGTGCCAGCAGCTTTGGGTCGACCCCTTACGAGCAGTACTTC.

The CDR3 region is CASSPEGFEQFF. CDR3 nucleotide sequence: TGTGCCAGCAGCCCGGAAGGATTTGAGCAGTTCTTC. V gene TRBV14 combines with J gene TRBJ2-1; D is ambiguous. The germline V gene has CDR1 SGHDN and CDR2 FVKESK. V gave up 4 bases and J gave up 9 bases, with 10 bases separating them. The CDR3 is 12 amino acids.

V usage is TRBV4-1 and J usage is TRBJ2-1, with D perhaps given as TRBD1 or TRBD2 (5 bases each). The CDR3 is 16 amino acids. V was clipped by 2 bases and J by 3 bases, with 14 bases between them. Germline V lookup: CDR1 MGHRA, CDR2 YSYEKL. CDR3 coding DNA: TGCGCCAGCAGCCAACCCGGGACCGGAAACTACAATGAGCAGTTCTTC. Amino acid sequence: CASSQPGTGNYNEQFF.

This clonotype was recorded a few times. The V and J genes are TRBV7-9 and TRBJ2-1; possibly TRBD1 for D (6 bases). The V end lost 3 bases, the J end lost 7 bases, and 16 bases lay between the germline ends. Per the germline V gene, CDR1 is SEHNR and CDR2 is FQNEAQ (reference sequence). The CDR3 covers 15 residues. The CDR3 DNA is TGTGCCAGCAGCTTTGGGCAGGGGAATTGGAATGAGCAGTTCTTC. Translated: CASSFGQGNWNEQFF.

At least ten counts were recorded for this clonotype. The CDR3 sequence is CASSQGGGTSGQETQYF. The CDR3 DNA follows: TGCGCCAGCAGCCAAGGAGGGGGGACTAGCGGACAAGAGACCCAGTACTTC. This chain connects TRBV4-1 to TRBJ2-5, with 11 bases fitting TRBD2. Per germline, CDR1 MGHRA and CDR2 YSYEKL. After removal of 1 base from V and 2 bases from J, the junction contained 6 bases not matched to a gene. CDR3 length: 17 residues.

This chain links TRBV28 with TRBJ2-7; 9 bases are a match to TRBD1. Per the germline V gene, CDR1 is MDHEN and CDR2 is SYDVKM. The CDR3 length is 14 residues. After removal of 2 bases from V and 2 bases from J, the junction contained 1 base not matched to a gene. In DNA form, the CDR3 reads TGTGCCAGCAGTTTAGGGACAGGGCCCTACGAGCAGTACGTC. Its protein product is CASSLGTGPYEQYV.

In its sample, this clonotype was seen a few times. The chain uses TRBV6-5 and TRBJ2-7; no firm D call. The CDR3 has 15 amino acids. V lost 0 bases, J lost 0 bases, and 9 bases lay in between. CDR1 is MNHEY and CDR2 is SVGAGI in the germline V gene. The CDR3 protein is CASSYSGLHSYEQYF. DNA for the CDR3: TGTGCCAGCAGTTACTCTGGGCTCCACTCCTACGAGCAGTACTTC.